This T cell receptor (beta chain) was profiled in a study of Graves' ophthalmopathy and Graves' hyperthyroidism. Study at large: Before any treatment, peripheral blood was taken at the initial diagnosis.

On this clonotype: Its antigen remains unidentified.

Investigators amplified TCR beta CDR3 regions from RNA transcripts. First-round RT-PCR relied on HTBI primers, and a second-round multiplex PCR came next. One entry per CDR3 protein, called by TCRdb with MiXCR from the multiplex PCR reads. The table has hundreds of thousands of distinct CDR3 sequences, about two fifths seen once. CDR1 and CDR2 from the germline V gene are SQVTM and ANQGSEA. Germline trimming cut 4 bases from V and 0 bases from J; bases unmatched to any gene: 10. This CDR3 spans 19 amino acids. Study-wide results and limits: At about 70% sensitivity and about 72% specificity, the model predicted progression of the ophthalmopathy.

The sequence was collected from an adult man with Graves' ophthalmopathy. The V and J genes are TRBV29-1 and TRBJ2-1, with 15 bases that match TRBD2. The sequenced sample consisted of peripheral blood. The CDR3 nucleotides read TGCAGCGTTGTTGGGGAGGGGACTAGCGGGGGGAGCTCCTACAATGAGCAGTTCTTC. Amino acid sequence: CSVVGEGTSGGSSYNEQFF.